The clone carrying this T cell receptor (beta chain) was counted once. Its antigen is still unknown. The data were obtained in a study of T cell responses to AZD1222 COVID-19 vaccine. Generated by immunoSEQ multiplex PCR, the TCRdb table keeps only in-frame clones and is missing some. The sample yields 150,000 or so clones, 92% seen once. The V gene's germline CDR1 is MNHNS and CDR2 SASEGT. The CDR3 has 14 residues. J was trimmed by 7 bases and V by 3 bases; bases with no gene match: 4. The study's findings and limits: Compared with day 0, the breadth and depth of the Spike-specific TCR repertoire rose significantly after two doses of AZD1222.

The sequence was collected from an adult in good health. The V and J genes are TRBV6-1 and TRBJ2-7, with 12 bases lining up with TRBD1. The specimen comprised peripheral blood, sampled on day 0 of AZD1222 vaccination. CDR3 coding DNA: TGTGCCAGCAGTGACCGGGACAGGGGGCCTGAGCAGTACTTC. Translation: CASSDRDRGPEQYF.